Below are 32 T cell receptor beta chains sequenced from a single sample in a study of T cell repertoires in aging, cancer and after chemotherapy. Rearranged V-D-J TRB sequences were amplified with a mixed TRB-A/B primer pool. One entry per CDR3 protein, called by TCRdb with MiXCR from the multiplex PCR reads. The table has a few thousand distinct CDR3 sequences, less than 25% seen once. Amplification of TCR beta used genomic DNA extracted from peripheral blood. Sequenced: blood. The origin of the receptors is a human donor with a solid tumor.

Details on this clonotype: One end of the junction fails to match germline, which may point to a read error. This chain uses TRBV4-1 with TRBJ1-5; no firm D call. This CDR3 comprises 13 residues. Germline V gene sequence: CDR1 MGHRA, CDR2 YSYEKL. CDR3 nucleotides: TGCACCAGCAGCCAAGGTAGAGCCGGGCCCCAGCATTTT. It yields the protein CTSSQGRAGPQHF.

In its sample, this clonotype was seen a few times. This chain uses TRBV20-1 with TRBJ2-3; 10 nucleotides align to TRBD1. V lost 5 bases and J lost 6; bases outside the gene matches: 5. Germline V gives CDR1 DFQATT, CDR2 SNEGSKA (reference sequence). This CDR3 region has 13 residues. The CDR3 DNA follows: TGCAGTGCTCGACAGGGGGCAAAGGATACGCAGTATTTT. Residues: CSARQGAKDTQYF.

The chain carries TRBV19 and TRBJ1-1; D perhaps matches TRBD1 (6 bases). Germline assignment: CDR1 LNHDA and CDR2 SQIVND (reference sequence). V lost 4 bases, J lost 11 bases, and 14 bases lay in between. The CDR3 loop spans 12 amino acids. CDR3 amino acids: CASSTGTRVAFF. The CDR3 nucleotides read TGTGCCAGTAGTACCGGGACAAGGGTGGCTTTCTTT.

This clonotype showed up just a few times. The chain combines TRBV19 with TRBJ1-1; 7 bases line up with TRBD1. The CDR3 length is 14 residues. The V segment lost 2 bases and the J segment 3 bases; nucleotides outside the gene matches: 3. Looked up from germline, CDR1 is LNHDA and CDR2 is SQIVND (reference sequence). This CDR3 is CASSIRGRDTEAFF. The CDR3 bases are TGTGCCAGTAGTATAAGGGGGCGGGACACTGAAGCTTTCTTT.

This clonotype was found a few times. The chain joins TRBV20-1 to TRBJ2-5, with 9 nucleotides matching TRBD2. V was pared by 2 bases and J by 5 bases, with 12 bases of the junction left unmatched. There are 16 residues in the CDR3. CDR1 DFQATT and CDR2 SNEGSKA come from the germline V gene (reference sequence). The CDR3 bases are TGCAGTGCTAGACCTGGGCGGGGGGGGCCTTATGAGACCCAGTACTTC. Translation gives CSARPGRGGPYETQYF.

This clonotype was seen a handful of times. The chain uses TRBV11-2 and TRBJ1-6; TRBD1 matches at 9 bases. After removal of 5 bases from V and 8 bases from J, the junction contained 16 bases not matched to a gene. Germline CDR1 and CDR2: SGHAT and FQNNGV. The CDR3 is 18 residues long. The CDR3 bases are TGTGCCAGCAGCAATAACAGGGGGCGTCTTGTGAGGGATTCACCCCTCCACTTT. The encoded protein is CASSNNRGRLVRDSPLHF.

This clonotype is large by share. The gene calls are TRBV6-5 and TRBJ2-5; 14 positions agree with TRBD2. The J segment lost 4 bases and the V segment lost 5 bases, leaving 3 bases of the junction unmatched. CDR1 and CDR2 from the germline V gene are MNHEY and SVGAGI. This CDR3 contains 15 residues. The CDR3 sequence is CASSPGLAGVETQYF. DNA for the CDR3: TGTGCCAGCAGTCCGGGACTAGCGGGGGTAGAGACCCAGTACTTC.

This clonotype turned up a few times. The rearrangement uses TRBV10-3 and TRBJ2-2; D gene unclear. V lost 4 bases, J lost 5 bases, and 2 bases lay in between. The CDR3 covers 11 residues. The germline gives CDR1 ENHRY, CDR2 SYGVKD. Here the CDR3 DNA reads TGTGCCATCAGTGCGACCGGGGAGCTGTTTTTT. This translates into CAISATGELFF.

This clonotype has just a few counts. The rearrangement joins TRBV12-3 or TRBV12-4 to TRBJ2-1, with a tentative D call TRBD2 (6 bases). The CDR3 has 16 amino acids. V lost 5 bases and J 2 bases, leaving 16 bases between the germline ends. The CDR3 bases are TGTGCCAGCAGTGGGGACTTGAAGCTGACCTACAATGAGCAGTTCTTC. It is translated as CASSGDLKLTYNEQFF.

The chain has TRBV20-1 and TRBJ1-3; unclear D gene. Per the germline V gene, CDR1 is DFQATT and CDR2 is SNEGSKA (reference sequence). The CDR3 consists of 14 residues. Trimming pared 3 bases from V and 0 bases from J, leaving 9 bases between. The CDR3 region is CSASRDYSGNTIYF. CDR3 bases: TGCAGTGCTAGCCGAGATTACTCTGGAAACACCATATATTTT.

This clonotype was found a few times. V gene TRBV20-1 combines with J gene TRBJ1-1; no firm D call. The germline gives CDR1 DFQATT, CDR2 SNEGSKA (reference sequence). There are 12 residues in the CDR3. With 6 bases removed from V and 5 bases from J, the gap between germline ends came to 13 bases. The CDR3 reads CSARTGLTEAFF. CDR3 DNA sequence: TGCAGTGCCCGGACGGGATTAACTGAAGCTTTCTTT.

In DNA form, the CDR3 reads TGCAGTGCTTACAGGGGAGGGGTAAGCACAGATACGCAGTATTTT. Its translation is CSAYRGGVSTDTQYF. The chain recombines TRBV20-1 with TRBJ2-3; D is possibly TRBD1 or TRBD2 (7 bases each). Germline CDR1 is DFQATT and CDR2 is SNEGSKA (reference sequence). Trimming took off 5 bases at V and 0 bases at J, with 15 bases between the two ends. The CDR3 loop spans 15 amino acids.

This clonotype is deemed large. This chain uses TRBV29-1 with TRBJ1-3; D is undetermined. Germline loops: CDR1 SQVTM, CDR2 ANQGSEA. V was cut by 5 bases and J by 4 bases, with 9 bases left in between. CDR3 size: 12 residues. The CDR3 is CSVRAVGNTIYF. CDR3 nucleotides: TGCAGCGTTCGTGCAGTCGGAAACACCATATATTTT.

V usage is TRBV7-6 and J usage is TRBJ1-5; TRBD1 matches 7 bases. Germline V CDR1 and CDR2: SGHVS, FNYEAQ. The CDR3 is 16 residues long. V trimming: 7 bases; J trimming: 0 bases; junction bases outside the gene matches: 9. CDR3 nucleotides: TGTGCCAGCAATTCGGACAGGCCTTATAGCAATCAGCCCCAGCATTTT. Encoded protein: CASNSDRPYSNQPQHF. Looking up the rest from reference TRBV7-6 and TRBJ1-5 gives the full variable domain: GAGVSQSPRYKVTKRGQDVALRCDPISGHVSLYWYRQALGQGPEFLTYFNYEAQQDKSGLPNDRFSAERPEGSISTLTIQRTEQRDSAMYRCASNSDRPYSNQPQHFGDGTRLSIL.

This chain joins TRBV5-6 and TRBJ2-1; TRBD2 matches 7 bases. The germline V gene has CDR1 SGHDT and CDR2 YYEEEE. The CDR3 totals 15 residues. The ends lost 4 bases at V and 0 bases at J; junction bases unmatched: 4. CDR3 amino acids: CASSTWGGSYNEQFF. Here the CDR3 DNA reads TGTGCCAGCAGCACCTGGGGGGGCTCCTACAATGAGCAGTTCTTC.

This chain links TRBV20-1 with TRBJ1-1, with D unresolved. This CDR3 region has 15 residues. CDR1 is DFQATT, CDR2 SNEGSKA, per germline (reference sequence). V was trimmed by 6 bases and J by 3 bases, leaving 20 bases between them. CDR3 amino acids: CSAFHFGEAYTEAFF. CDR3 sequence (DNA): TGCAGTGCCTTCCACTTTGGTGAGGCGTACACTGAAGCTTTCTTT.

This clonotype was observed a handful of times. The chain links TRBV12-3 or TRBV12-4 to TRBJ2-6; D gene ambiguous. The germline V and J ends were trimmed by 5 bases and 1 base, with 6 bases remaining between them. The CDR3 has 14 amino acids. The CDR3 DNA reads as TGTGCCAGCAGTCGATCTTCTGGGGCCAACGTCCTGACTTTC. Translating gives CASSRSSGANVLTF.

There are a few counts of this clonotype. The V and J genes are TRBV5-1 and TRBJ2-7; 8 bases match TRBD2. The CDR3 contains 14 residues. Germline CDR1 is SGHRS and CDR2 is YFSETQ. V shed 0 bases and J 6 bases; nucleotides not matched to a gene: 5. The CDR3 nucleotides read TGCGCCAGCAGCTTGGGAGCGGGAGAGGTCGAGCAGTACTTC. Amino acids: CASSLGAGEVEQYF.

Judged by abundance, this clonotype is large (0.1 to 1%). The rearrangement links TRBV6-5 to TRBJ2-3; no clear D gene. Germline values: CDR1 MNHEY, CDR2 SVGAGI. The V and J ends lost 5 bases and 5 bases respectively, with 8 bases between them. The CDR3 is 12 residues long. The CDR3 DNA follows: TGTGCCAGCAGTCTAGATCAAGATACGCAGTATTTT. Protein sequence: CASSLDQDTQYF.

The rearrangement uses TRBV20-1 and TRBJ1-4; D is undetermined. Germline V CDR1 and CDR2: DFQATT, SNEGSKA (reference sequence). The CDR3 totals 14 residues. The V end was cut by 0 bases, the J end by 8 bases, with 13 bases between. The CDR3 DNA is TGCAGTGCTAGAGATGAAGGGAGTGGGGAAAAACTGTTTTTT. Translating it yields CSARDEGSGEKLFF.

The chain employs TRBV5-1 and TRBJ1-3; no clear D. The germline V gene encodes CDR1 SGHRS and CDR2 YFSETQ. This CDR3 is 15 amino acids long. V shed 4 bases and J shed 1 base, with 12 bases lying between them. This CDR3 reads CASSPRTSSGNTIYF. The CDR3 coding sequence is TGCGCCAGCAGCCCACGGACTTCGTCTGGAAACACCATATATTTT. The whole variable domain, filled in from reference TRBV5-1 and TRBJ1-3, reads KAGVTQTPRYLIKTRGQQVTLSCSPISGHRSVSWYQQTPGQGLQFLFEYFSETQRNKGNFPGRFSGRQFSNSRSEMNVSTLELGDSALYLCASSPRTSSGNTIYFGEGSWLTVV.

This clonotype was seen a handful of times. The rearrangement uses TRBV12-3 or TRBV12-4 and TRBJ1-5; no definite D call. The ends were cut back, 2 bases at V and 4 bases at J, with 15 bases in the middle. This CDR3 contains 16 residues. CDR3 DNA sequence: TGTGCCAGCAGTTTAAGCCGCCCAGGTGGAAATCAGCCCCAGCATTTT. Protein product: CASSLSRPGGNQPQHF.

Concerning this clonotype: A much bigger clone sits one base away, suggesting this may be a read error. The V gene is TRBV7-2, the J gene TRBJ1-3; D is unclear. CDR3 length: 16 amino acids. V was pared by 5 bases and J by 1 base, with 15 bases between. Germline CDR1 reads SGHTA; CDR2 reads FQGNSA. The CDR3 spells CASSDRGTASGNTIYF. In DNA, the CDR3 is TGTGCCAGCAGCGACCGAGGAACGGCGTCTGGAAACACCATATATTTT.

This clonotype was found a few times. This rearrangement joins TRBV6-5 to TRBJ2-7; D gene unclear. CDR1 MNHEY and CDR2 SVGAGI come from the germline V gene. The CDR3 consists of 11 residues. V dropped 6 bases and J dropped 7 bases, with 10 bases sitting between them. Written as DNA, the CDR3 is TGTGCCAGCAGCCAAGGAAAGGAGCAGTACTTC. It is translated as CASSQGKEQYF.

This chain links TRBV4-2 with TRBJ2-1; 11 bases are a match to TRBD2. V gave up 1 base and J gave up 3 bases; unmatched junction bases: 11. CDR3 length: 19 amino acids. Germline V gene lookup returns CDR1 LGHNA and CDR2 YNFKEQ. CDR3 in amino acids: CASSQGEGSGRAFYNEQFF. The DNA of the CDR3 is TGTGCCAGCAGCCAAGGGGAAGGTAGCGGGAGGGCCTTCTACAATGAGCAGTTCTTC.

By its share, this clonotype is large. The chain joins TRBV7-3 to TRBJ2-3; the D is unclear. V was cut by 5 bases and J by 4 bases, with 13 bases left in between. The germline CDR1 and CDR2 sequences are SGHTA and FQGTGA. This CDR3 region has 14 residues. The CDR3 protein is CASSRNPRPDTQYF. In DNA, the CDR3 is TGTGCCAGCAGCCGAAACCCCCGGCCAGATACGCAGTATTTT. The variable domain in full, completed from reference TRBV7-3 and TRBJ2-3, reads GAGVSQTPSNKVTEKGKYVELRCDPISGHTALYWYRQSLGQGPEFLIYFQGTGAADDSGLPNDRFFAVRPEGSVSTLKIQRTERGDSAVYLCASSRNPRPDTQYFGPGTRLTVL.

With regard to this clonotype: This may come from a read error, since a much larger clone is one base off. V usage is TRBV20-1 and J usage is TRBJ1-6; D uncertain. V lost 3 bases, J lost 4 bases, and 13 bases lay in between. CDR1 DFQATT and CDR2 SNEGSKA come from the germline V gene (reference sequence). The CDR3 runs 15 residues. CDR3 in DNA: TGCAGTGCTAGGGCCGAGTGTGTATATAATTCACCCCTCCACTTT. It specifies CSARAECVYNSPLHF.

The V gene is TRBV6-2 or TRBV6-3, the J gene TRBJ2-3; D possibly corresponds to TRBD2 (5 bases). CDR1 and CDR2 from the germline V gene are MNHEY and SVGEGT. The CDR3 runs 15 residues. Trimming cost V 2 bases and J 2 bases, with 11 bases left between them. CDR3 in amino acids: CASSYRASPTDTQYF. The CDR3 DNA sequence: TGTGCCAGCAGTTACAGGGCTAGCCCCACAGATACGCAGTATTTT.

This chain links TRBV19 with TRBJ2-1; D is tentatively TRBD1 or TRBD2 (5 bases each). The V and J ends lost 3 bases and 6 bases respectively, with 15 bases between them. The germline gives CDR1 LNHDA, CDR2 SQIVND (reference sequence). The CDR3 spans 15 residues. The DNA for the CDR3 is TGTGCCAGTAGTATGTGGCGCCTGAGGGGCAATGAGCAGTTCTTC. Its translation is CASSMWRLRGNEQFF.

This clonotype was seen only a few times. The chain couples TRBV19 to TRBJ2-2, with 9 bases identical to TRBD1. Losses at the gene ends were 6 bases for V and 3 bases for J; bases not matched to a gene: 2. From germline, CDR1 is LNHDA and CDR2 SQIVND (reference sequence). CDR3 length: 14 amino acids. The CDR3 reads CASRDRGDTGELFF. The CDR3 DNA reads as TGTGCCAGTAGGGACAGGGGCGACACCGGGGAGCTGTTTTTT.

V usage is TRBV7-9 and J usage is TRBJ2-3; D remains unclear. The CDR3 covers 14 residues. Germline V gene data show CDR1 as SEHNR and CDR2 as FQNEAQ (reference sequence). V lost 2 bases, J lost 6 bases, and 12 bases lay in between. CDR3 amino acids: CASSLTDALDTQYF. CDR3 bases: TGTGCCAGCAGCTTAACGGACGCCCTTGATACGCAGTATTTT.

The rearrangement joins TRBV19 to TRBJ2-3, with 7 positions matching TRBD1. The length of the CDR3 is 18 residues. The V segment lost 5 bases and the J segment 0 bases; nucleotides outside the gene matches: 14. In germline, CDR1 is LNHDA, CDR2 SQIVND (reference sequence). CDR3 sequence: CASSVFSGTAYSTDTQYF. The CDR3, as DNA: TGTGCCAGTAGTGTATTCTCCGGGACAGCCTATAGCACAGATACGCAGTATTTT.